Presented here are 24 T cell receptor beta chains from one specimen sequenced in a study of cytomegalovirus exposure and HLA in healthy donors. It was with 60 Vbeta and 13 Jbeta primers that the PCR ran. Sequenced by immunoSEQ multiplex PCR; TCRdb stores in-frame clones only, minus some. The sample contains about 150,000 clones, 80% to 85% of which appear only once. Sequencing used PBMCs. The receptors were sampled from a man aged 18-30 years in good health and CMV-seronegative.

The V call is TRBV19, the J call TRBJ2-3, with TRBD2 identical over 12 bases. The CDR3 totals 15 residues. In germline, CDR1 is LNHDA, CDR2 SQIVND (reference sequence). The ends lost 5 bases at V and 5 bases at J; junction bases unmatched: 5. In DNA form, the CDR3 reads TGTGCCAGTAGTCTAGCGGGGGGGCCGGGAGATACGCAGTATTTT. Its protein is CASSLAGGPGDTQYF. Full variable domain (outside the CDR3, taken from reference TRBV19 and TRBJ2-3): DGGITQSPKYLFRKEGQNVTLSCEQNLNHDAMYWYRQDPGQGLRLIYYSQIVNDFQKGDIAEGYSVSREKKESFPLTVTSAQKNPTAFYLCASSLAGGPGDTQYFGPGTRLTVL.

This sequence joins TRBV2 and TRBJ1-3; the D gene is possibly TRBD1 (5 bases). The germline CDR1 and CDR2 sequences are SNHLY and FYNNEI. V shed 7 bases and J shed 3 bases, with 10 bases lying between them. The CDR3 is 13 residues long. CDR3 protein: CASTVDSGNTIYF. As DNA, the CDR3 is TGTGCCAGCACCGTCGACAGTGGAAACACCATATATTTT.

The rearrangement uses TRBV7-9 and TRBJ1-5; D might be TRBD1 (5 bases). This CDR3 contains 14 residues. Trimming pared 5 bases from V and 7 bases from J, leaving 15 bases between. CDR1 SEHNR and CDR2 FQNEAQ come from the germline V gene (reference sequence). CDR3 amino acids: CASSAPGAGQPQHF. DNA of the CDR3: TGTGCCAGCAGCGCGCCTGGGGCAGGGCAGCCCCAGCATTTT.

This chain joins TRBV29-1 and TRBJ1-6; tentatively, D is TRBD1 (5 bases). Trimming cost V 4 bases and J 10 bases, with 14 bases left between them. CDR1 is SQVTM, CDR2 ANQGSEA, per germline. This CDR3 is 13 amino acids long. CDR3 amino acids: CSVAETEVSPLHF. Here the CDR3 DNA reads TGCAGCGTTGCCGAGACAGAGGTATCACCCCTCCACTTT.

The gene calls are TRBV5-1 and TRBJ2-2; D is possibly TRBD1 (6 bases). Germline V gives CDR1 SGHRS, CDR2 YFSETQ. The CDR3 contains 16 residues. The V and J ends lost 0 bases and 6 bases respectively, with 15 bases between them. The CDR3 loop is CASSLGRQEVPGELFF. DNA for the CDR3: TGCGCCAGCAGCTTGGGTCGACAGGAGGTCCCCGGGGAGCTGTTTTTT.

J is TRBJ2-4 and V is TRBV29-1; 9 positions match TRBD1. The CDR3 contains 15 residues. J was trimmed by 0 bases and V by 4 bases; bases with no gene match: 4. Per germline, CDR1 SQVTM and CDR2 ANQGSEA. The DNA for the CDR3 is TGCAGCGTTGGGGACAGGGACTTAGCCAAAAACATTCAGTACTTC. Translating it yields CSVGDRDLAKNIQYF.

V gene TRBV16 combines with J gene TRBJ2-2; a possible D gene is TRBD1 (6 bases). This CDR3 spans 14 amino acids. The ends were cut back, 2 bases at V and 4 bases at J, with 8 bases in the middle. Germline assignment: CDR1 KGHSY and CDR2 FQNENV. This CDR3 reads CASSQGQSTGELFF. The CDR3 nucleotides read TGTGCCAGCAGCCAAGGACAGAGCACCGGGGAGCTGTTTTTT.

The chain employs TRBV13 and TRBJ2-5; weak D call: TRBD2 (6 bases). The CDR3 runs to 15 residues. The germline CDR1 and CDR2 sequences are PRHDT and FYEKMQ (reference sequence). Deletions cut 5 bases from V and 9 bases from J, with 22 bases between. The CDR3 here is CASSPPDSGKRAQYF. The CDR3 coding sequence is TGTGCCAGCAGCCCTCCCGATAGCGGCAAGCGGGCCCAGTACTTC.

The chain carries TRBV5-1 and TRBJ2-2; possible D gene TRBD2, 6 bases. CDR3 length: 16 amino acids. Germline V gene data show CDR1 as SGHRS and CDR2 as YFSETQ. Trimming shortened V by 0 bases and J by 3 bases, and 12 bases separated the two germline ends. Written as DNA, the CDR3 is TGCGCCAGCAGCTTGGCCGGGGGTAGGGACACCGGGGAGCTGTTTTTT. It codes for CASSLAGGRDTGELFF.

The rearrangement joins TRBV25-1 to TRBJ2-7; D perhaps matches TRBD2 (6 bases). Trimming shortened V by 3 bases and J by 5 bases, and 20 bases separated the two germline ends. This CDR3 is 16 amino acids long. Germline assignment: CDR1 MGHDK and CDR2 SYGVNS. The CDR3 region has the DNA TGTGCCAGCAGTGAGGGTGGAGGGGCGGGTAGGAACGAGCAGTACTTC. Its translation: CASSEGGGAGRNEQYF.

V gene TRBV6-5 combines with J gene TRBJ2-7, with 10 bases matching TRBD2. This CDR3 is 15 amino acids long. Germline V gene data show CDR1 as MNHEY and CDR2 as SVGAGI. Trimming took 10 bases from V and 2 from J; bases not matched to a gene: 11. This CDR3 is CATQYRTSGTYEQYF. Written as DNA, the CDR3 is TGTGCCACCCAGTACCGGACTAGCGGCACCTACGAGCAGTACTTC.

As regards this clone: Different DNA sequences within this sample yield the same CDR3. The J gene is TRBJ1-5, the V gene TRBV18; a weak D match, TRBD1 (6 bases). Germline V gene sequence: CDR1 KGHSH, CDR2 LQKENI. V was trimmed by 3 bases and J by 2 bases, leaving 8 bases between them. The CDR3 is 14 residues long. CDR3: CASSPGQGNQPQHF. The CDR3 nucleotides are TGTGCCAGCTCACCGGGACAAGGCAATCAGCCCCAGCATTTT.

This chain joins TRBV5-1 and TRBJ2-7; 13 bases are shared with TRBD2. This CDR3 has 16 amino acids. Per germline, CDR1 SGHRS and CDR2 YFSETQ. The junction had 3 bases not matched to a gene; V was cut back by 3 bases and J by 0 bases. As DNA, the CDR3 is TGCGCCAGCAGCTCGGGACTAGCGGGGAGCTCCTACGAGCAGTACTTC. Its protein product is CASSSGLAGSSYEQYF.

V is TRBV28 and J is TRBJ2-5; 7 positions match TRBD1. The end of the DNA aligns better with TRBJ2-7, so the J call may be wrong. Germline CDR1 and CDR2: MDHEN and SYDVKM. The CDR3 totals 14 residues. The CDR3, as DNA: TGTGCCAGCAGTAGTAGGGGGCACCCGGGCGAGCAGTACTTC. Residues: CASSSRGHPGEQYF.

This clone came up a few times. The chain recombines TRBV5-1 with TRBJ1-3; D is possibly TRBD1 (6 bases). The CDR3 runs 15 residues. V was pared by 0 bases and J by 3 bases, with 10 bases between. Germline V gene data show CDR1 as SGHRS and CDR2 as YFSETQ. Here the CDR3 DNA reads TGCGCCAGCAGCTTGGTGGGGGCAGATGGAAACACCATATATTTT. Protein sequence: CASSLVGADGNTIYF.

The V call is TRBV28, the J call TRBJ2-4, with 7 nucleotides matching TRBD1. V shed 5 bases, J shed 2 bases, and the junction held 6 bases outside the gene matches. The CDR3 covers 15 residues. Per germline, CDR1 MDHEN and CDR2 SYDVKM. The CDR3 here is CASSPETGSKNIQYF. As DNA, the CDR3 is TGTGCCAGCAGTCCGGAGACAGGGTCCAAAAACATTCAGTACTTC.

CDR3 residues: CASSYQGVPYEQYF. For the CDR3, the DNA is TGTGCCAGCAGCTATCAAGGGGTTCCCTACGAGCAGTACTTC. The rearrangement joins TRBV5-5 to TRBJ2-7; weak D call: TRBD1 (5 bases). Germline CDR1 SGHKS, CDR2 YYEKEE (reference sequence). The V end lost 3 bases, the J end lost 2 bases, and 12 bases lay between the germline ends. The CDR3 is 14 amino acids.

This clone appeared a single time. This CDR3 reads CASSPDGNSYNEQFF. The CDR3, as DNA: TGTGCCAGCAGCCCGGACGGGAACTCCTACAATGAGCAGTTCTTC. The J gene is TRBJ2-1, the V gene TRBV7-3, with D tentatively TRBD2 (5 bases). Germline CDR1 and CDR2: SGHTA and FQGTGA. This CDR3 is 15 amino acids long. V was pared by 5 bases and J by 0 bases, with 11 bases between.

The chain has TRBV7-9 and TRBJ2-1; D might be TRBD1 (5 bases). In germline, CDR1 is SEHNR, CDR2 FQNEAQ (reference sequence). Trimming removed 5 bases at V and 2 bases at J, with 13 bases between. There are 15 residues in the CDR3. The CDR3: CASSPRTPTYNEQFF. The CDR3 DNA follows: TGTGCCAGCAGCCCCCGGACACCCACCTACAATGAGCAGTTCTTC.

CDR3 coding DNA: TGCGCCAGCAGCCAAGGTCAGGCTACTAATGAAAAACTGTTTTTT. It specifies CASSQGQATNEKLFF. The chain couples TRBV4-3 to TRBJ1-4; D is uncertain. Trimming took off 1 base at V and 2 bases at J, with 8 bases between the two ends. Per germline, CDR1 LGHNA and CDR2 YSLEER. There are 15 residues in the CDR3.

Concerning this clone: Other DNA sequences within the sample encode an identical CDR3. V is TRBV27 and J is TRBJ2-7; 8 bases align to TRBD1. V lost 3 bases and J lost 4; bases outside the gene matches: 8. Germline lookup yields CDR1 MNHEY and CDR2 SMNVEV (reference sequence). This CDR3 spans 15 amino acids. The CDR3 protein is CASSLLGQGAYEQYF. CDR3 bases: TGTGCCAGCAGTTTGCTGGGTCAGGGGGCTTACGAGCAGTACTTC.

The chain links TRBV27 to TRBJ1-1; D is unresolved. V lost 0 bases and J lost 1, with 6 bases in between. The CDR3 has 14 residues. Germline loops: CDR1 MNHEY, CDR2 SMNVEV (reference sequence). The CDR3 spells CASSLSGPNTEAFF. DNA of the CDR3: TGTGCCAGCAGTTTATCTGGGCCGAACACTGAAGCTTTCTTT.

The V call is TRBV19, the J call TRBJ2-7; D might be TRBD1 (6 bases). The V gene's germline CDR1 is LNHDA and CDR2 SQIVND (reference sequence). CDR3 size: 15 residues. The ends were cut back, 3 bases at V and 3 bases at J, with 15 bases in the middle. DNA of the CDR3: TGTGCCAGTAGTATTGGCATAGGGGGTGGCTACGAGCAGTACTTC. This codes for CASSIGIGGGYEQYF.

The genes are TRBV7-9 and TRBJ2-3; weak D call: TRBD2 (5 bases). Trimming removed 5 bases at V and 4 bases at J, with 16 bases between. The CDR3 is made up of 15 amino acids. Per germline, CDR1 SEHNR and CDR2 FQNEAQ (reference sequence). The CDR3 sequence: CASSPSFGVPDTQYF. The CDR3 DNA follows: TGTGCCAGCAGCCCTAGCTTCGGGGTCCCAGATACGCAGTATTTT.